These T cell receptor beta chains were read from a single sample in a study of blood T cells in healthy people across ages. TCRdb redid the calling of the 5' RACE reads with MiXCR, one entry per CDR3 protein. The top ten hold over 3.5% of the sample, which has about 1.5 million distinct CDR3 sequences, roughly two fifths seen once. Source material: blood. The receptors stem from a woman aged 18 to 35 in good health. The CDR3 runs from the conserved cysteine through the conserved F or W. A D gene is named only where the DNA matches it firmly.

cdr3_aa: CSARDPRGGVNTGELFF
v_call: TRBV20-1
j_call: TRBJ2-2
d_call: TRBD2

cdr3_aa: CASSLGRDGVRNEQFF
v_call: TRBV5-1
j_call: TRBJ2-1
d_call: NA

cdr3_aa: CASSELGRAGTEVFF
v_call: TRBV25-1
j_call: TRBJ1-1
d_call: NA

cdr3_aa: CASSFGGRDTDTQYF
v_call: TRBV28
j_call: TRBJ2-3
d_call: TRBD2

cdr3_aa: CASSYRVGDTQYF
v_call: TRBV27
j_call: TRBJ2-3
d_call: NA

cdr3_aa: CSASGRAIDIQYF
v_call: TRBV20-1
j_call: TRBJ2-4
d_call: TRBD2

cdr3_aa: CASSDVGTGNYGYTF
v_call: TRBV9
j_call: TRBJ1-2
d_call: TRBD1

cdr3_aa: CASGPGLAAYEQYF
v_call: TRBV6-5
j_call: TRBJ2-7
d_call: TRBD2

cdr3_aa: CSARFQGREQYF
v_call: TRBV20-1
j_call: TRBJ2-7
d_call: NA

cdr3_aa: CSGTLNRGGNEQFF
v_call: TRBV29-1
j_call: TRBJ2-1
d_call: NA

cdr3_aa: CASSQPGGRVGPLGDTQYF
v_call: TRBV4-3
j_call: TRBJ2-3
d_call: NA

cdr3_aa: CSARDYGTSNQPQHF
v_call: TRBV20-1
j_call: TRBJ1-5
d_call: NA

cdr3_aa: CASSQEARQGGEKLFF
v_call: TRBV3-1
j_call: TRBJ1-4
d_call: TRBD1

cdr3_aa: CASSFFVGTLEGSYNEQFF
v_call: TRBV5-6
j_call: TRBJ2-1
d_call: NA

cdr3_aa: CASSSRGLNRGTQYF
v_call: TRBV12-3/TRBV12-4
j_call: TRBJ2-5
d_call: NA

cdr3_aa: CASNTGTSLYNEQFF
v_call: TRBV12-3/TRBV12-4
j_call: TRBJ2-1
d_call: TRBD2

cdr3_aa: CASRTLAGASYEQYF
v_call: TRBV4-1
j_call: TRBJ2-7
d_call: TRBD2

cdr3_aa: CASSGIVDEQYF
v_call: TRBV2
j_call: NA
d_call: NA

cdr3_aa: CASSLTEEQYF
v_call: TRBV7-2
j_call: TRBJ2-5
d_call: NA

cdr3_aa: CASSLNRVGPPDTQYF
v_call: TRBV7-8
j_call: TRBJ2-3
d_call: NA

cdr3_aa: CATSSPGSVYSNQPQHF
v_call: TRBV15
j_call: TRBJ1-5
d_call: NA

cdr3_aa: CASRGGGTVEQFF
v_call: TRBV7-2
j_call: TRBJ2-1
d_call: NA

cdr3_aa: CASSLGRQAYLYF
v_call: TRBV7-2
j_call: TRBJ2-5
d_call: NA

cdr3_aa: CASSSWRAMYF
v_call: TRBV27
j_call: TRBJ2-4
d_call: NA

cdr3_aa: CASSQDLGGGETQYF
v_call: TRBV4-3
j_call: NA
d_call: TRBD2

cdr3_aa: CASSYQLAGPGNTIYF
v_call: TRBV5-1
j_call: TRBJ1-3
d_call: NA

cdr3_aa: CASSFLGHQPQHF
v_call: TRBV28
j_call: TRBJ1-5
d_call: NA

cdr3_aa: CSITSSAGELFF
v_call: TRBV29-1
j_call: TRBJ2-2
d_call: NA

cdr3_aa: CASSYSTPRQGHGYTF
v_call: TRBV6-6
j_call: TRBJ1-2
d_call: TRBD1

cdr3_aa: CASSRARENYGYTF
v_call: TRBV3-1
j_call: TRBJ1-2
d_call: NA

cdr3_aa: CASKKRQGYTEAFF
v_call: TRBV12-3/TRBV12-4
j_call: TRBJ1-1
d_call: TRBD1

cdr3_aa: CSAITGAPYGYTF
v_call: TRBV20-1
j_call: TRBJ1-2
d_call: TRBD1

cdr3_aa: CASTMFPYNEQYF
v_call: TRBV7-2
j_call: NA
d_call: NA

cdr3_aa: CASSFQGQGPEAFF
v_call: TRBV12-3/TRBV12-4
j_call: TRBJ1-1
d_call: TRBD1

cdr3_aa: CASSSGTGGLNTEAFF
v_call: TRBV27
j_call: TRBJ1-1
d_call: TRBD1

cdr3_aa: CASGLTALGQGVYEQYF
v_call: TRBV12-5
j_call: TRBJ2-7
d_call: TRBD1

cdr3_aa: CASSLIIAGNTGELFF
v_call: TRBV7-6
j_call: TRBJ2-2
d_call: TRBD2

cdr3_aa: CASSIGQGGSPLHF
v_call: TRBV28
j_call: TRBJ1-6
d_call: TRBD1

cdr3_aa: CSVEGGLGYGYTF
v_call: TRBV29-1
j_call: TRBJ1-2
d_call: NA

cdr3_aa: CASTNKIEWNEQFF
v_call: TRBV28
j_call: TRBJ2-1
d_call: NA

cdr3_aa: CASSEQDRPGNQPQHF
v_call: TRBV6-1
j_call: TRBJ1-5
d_call: TRBD1

cdr3_aa: CASSPWAGGYEQYF
v_call: TRBV11-2
j_call: TRBJ2-4
d_call: NA

cdr3_aa: CASSLKGLDTGELFF
v_call: TRBV12-3/TRBV12-4
j_call: TRBJ2-2
d_call: NA

cdr3_aa: CAISGGLAGSYEQYF
v_call: TRBV10-3
j_call: TRBJ2-7
d_call: TRBD2

cdr3_aa: CASIDRLSYEQYF
v_call: TRBV6-1
j_call: TRBJ2-7
d_call: NA

cdr3_aa: CSVGGGLEETQYF
v_call: TRBV29-1
j_call: TRBJ2-5
d_call: NA

cdr3_aa: CASSLVGGTPNTGELFF
v_call: TRBV7-2
j_call: TRBJ2-2
d_call: NA

cdr3_aa: CASRRAWREGHNEQYF
v_call: TRBV6-2/TRBV6-3
j_call: TRBJ2-7
d_call: NA

cdr3_aa: CSVGMVRGTEAFF
v_call: TRBV29-1
j_call: TRBJ1-1
d_call: NA

cdr3_aa: CASSLGHNSYNEQYF
v_call: TRBV5-8
j_call: NA
d_call: NA